The 11 T cell receptor beta chains below come from one sample, sequenced in a study of T cells in Graves' hyperthyroidism and ophthalmopathy. Researchers amplified the TCR beta CDR3 regions from RNA transcripts. First-round RT-PCR targeting the TCR CDR3 was performed with the HTBI primer set. TCRdb recomputed calls from the multiplex PCR reads with MiXCR, one row per CDR3 protein. This table holds around 500,000 distinct CDR3 sequences, more than 15% found once. Specimen: blood. Receptors were obtained from a woman younger than 45 with Graves' ophthalmopathy.

This clonotype was seen only a few times. The chain couples TRBV29-1 to TRBJ2-1; no definite D call. The CDR3 loop spans 14 amino acids. Trimming took off 2 bases at V and 8 bases at J, with 16 bases between the two ends. Germline CDR1 and CDR2: SQVTM and ANQGSEA. CDR3 loop: CSVEKSTAIDEQFF. The CDR3 nucleotides are TGCAGCGTTGAAAAGTCTACAGCAATAGATGAGCAGTTCTTC.

The chain is built from TRBV27 and TRBJ2-2; 8 bases line up with TRBD1. This CDR3 has 17 residues. The ends lost 2 bases at V and 7 bases at J; junction bases unmatched: 12. The germline gives CDR1 MNHEY, CDR2 SMNVEV (reference sequence). CDR3 in amino acids: CASSLRRSQGAGGELFF. The CDR3 DNA reads TGTGCCAGCAGTTTACGTCGGAGCCAGGGGGCAGGCGGGGAGCTGTTTTTT.

Note on this clonotype: The germline gene is not matched at one end of the junction; a read error may be the cause. The chain couples TRBV9 to TRBJ2-1; TRBD1 might be the D (5 bases). CDR1 and CDR2 (germline): SGDLS, YYNGEE. The CDR3 has 14 amino acids. In DNA form, the CDR3 reads TGCGCCAGCAGTGAGGCAGGGATCTACAATGAGCAGTTCTTC. Translating it yields CASSEAGIYNEQFF.

This clonotype was seen at least ten times. The chain combines TRBV11-2 with TRBJ2-1, with a weak D call TRBD1 (6 bases). Germline CDR1 SGHAT, CDR2 FQNNGV. The CDR3 runs to 15 residues. V lost 0 bases and J lost 1, with 7 bases in between. CDR3 sequence (DNA): TGTGCCAGCAGCTTAGAAACAGGGTCCTACAATGAGCAGTTCTTC. This encodes CASSLETGSYNEQFF.

This clonotype was detected ten times or more. The gene calls are TRBV13 and TRBJ1-1, with D maybe TRBD1 (5 bases). The germline V gene has CDR1 PRHDT and CDR2 FYEKMQ (reference sequence). This CDR3 comprises 11 residues. Trimming removed 7 bases at V and 4 bases at J, with 7 bases between. The CDR3 sequence is CASTGGTEAFF. CDR3 coding DNA: TGTGCCAGCACGGGGGGCACTGAAGCTTTCTTT.

This clonotype was recorded at least ten times. The rearrangement uses TRBV6-1 and TRBJ2-7, with 10 bases aligning to TRBD1. V lost 4 bases, J lost 3 bases, and 9 bases stayed unmatched. This CDR3 is 16 amino acids long. Germline CDR1 reads MNHNS; CDR2 reads SASEGT. The CDR3 is CASSGPGQGRGYEQYF. For the CDR3, the DNA is TGTGCCAGCAGTGGCCCGGGACAGGGGAGAGGCTACGAGCAGTACTTC.

In this sample, this clonotype turned up many times. The chain combines TRBV5-6 with TRBJ1-5; maybe TRBD1 (5 bases). Germline CDR1 is SGHDT and CDR2 is YYEEEE. The CDR3 length is 13 residues. V lost 3 bases and J 5 bases, leaving 9 bases between the germline ends. The CDR3 region is CASSSSGHQPQHF. Written as DNA, the CDR3 is TGTGCCAGCAGCTCGTCAGGGCATCAGCCCCAGCATTTT.

A few counts support this clonotype. A much larger clone lies a single base off, so this may be a read error. The chain recombines TRBV7-6 with TRBJ2-1; D is undetermined. The CDR3 sequence is 13 residues long. V lost 5 bases and J 7 bases, leaving 12 bases between the germline ends. Germline V gives CDR1 SGHVS, CDR2 FNYEAQ. CDR3 sequence reads: CASSLQEGNEQFF. The CDR3 DNA is TGTGCCAGCAGCCTTCAGGAAGGTAATGAGCAGTTCTTC. Full variable domain (rest looked up from reference TRBV7-6 and TRBJ2-1): GAGVSQSPRYKVTKRGQDVALRCDPISGHVSLYWYRQALGQGPEFLTYFNYEAQQDKSGLPNDRFSAERPEGSISTLTIQRTEQRDSAMYRCASSLQEGNEQFFGPGTRLTVL.

This clonotype appeared a few times. The chain combines TRBV4-1 with TRBJ2-4; D is possibly TRBD1 (5 bases). Trimming pared 4 bases from V and 5 bases from J, leaving 24 bases between. The V gene's germline CDR1 is MGHRA and CDR2 YSYEKL. The CDR3 consists of 18 residues. CDR3 nucleotides: TGCGCCAGCAGCCCCCGGGTCCTCAGGGAAGGCCCCCAAAACATTCAGTACTTC. This codes for CASSPRVLREGPQNIQYF.

This clonotype was recorded a few times. The chain couples TRBV7-8 to TRBJ1-1; maybe TRBD1 (5 bases). This CDR3 comprises 14 residues. CDR1 SGHVS and CDR2 FQNEAQ come from the germline V gene. The ends were cut back, 8 bases at V and 4 bases at J, with 17 bases in the middle. CDR3 region: CASLLVRGGTEAFF. The CDR3 nucleotides read TGTGCCAGCCTCCTCGTTCGTGGGGGCACTGAAGCTTTCTTT.

The J gene is TRBJ2-5, the V gene TRBV6-5, with D possibly being TRBD2 (6 bases). Trimming left V 2 bases short and J 4 bases short, with 14 bases between. Germline CDR1 is MNHEY and CDR2 is SVGAGI. The CDR3 consists of 15 residues. The CDR3, as DNA: TGTGCCAGCAGTTACCCAGGCGCGGAGGGAGAGACCCAGTACTTC. Protein: CASSYPGAEGETQYF.